Listed here are 8 T cell receptor beta chains from one sample, sequenced in a study of vaccination and CD4 T cells after COVID-19. Cultured CD4+ T cell DNA underwent sequencing with the Oncomine TCR Beta short-read assay. TCRdb reanalysed the PCR reads using MiXCR and keeps one entry per CDR3 protein. Seen here are about 18,000 distinct CDR3 sequences, 50% to 65% observed once, and the top ten hold approximately 8%. Treatment of the sample: roughly ten-day PBMC culture with coronavirus spike peptide pools or control peptides (ViraFEST assay). These receptors are not linked to any known antigen. Sequencing was performed on CD4+ T cells from blood, cultured in vitro. The receptors shown here come from a human donor who had recovered from COVID-19.

In this sample, this clonotype turned up a few times. This rearrangement joins TRBV7-3 to TRBJ1-1; D not resolved. Germline values: CDR1 SGHTA, CDR2 FQGTGA. The CDR3 spans 13 residues. V dropped 5 bases and J dropped 6 bases, with 13 bases sitting between them. The CDR3 coding sequence is TGTGCCAGCAGCCGAAACTCGCAGGCTGAAGCTTTCTTT. This gives the protein CASSRNSQAEAFF.

J is TRBJ2-1 and V is TRBV29-1; TRBD1 agrees at 11 bases. This CDR3 region has 13 residues. In germline, CDR1 is SQVTM, CDR2 ANQGSEA. J gave up 8 bases and V 1 base, and 1 base lay outside the gene matches. The CDR3 DNA reads as TGCAGCGTTGAAGGGACAGGGGGCTATGAGCAGTTCTTC. It is translated as CSVEGTGGYEQFF.

The genes are TRBV5-1 and TRBJ1-2, with 7 bases identical to TRBD1. CDR3 length equals 14 residues. Germline assignment: CDR1 SGHRS and CDR2 YFSETQ. After removal of 2 bases from V and 6 bases from J, the junction contained 7 bases not matched to a gene. DNA for the CDR3: TGCGCCAGCAGCTTCCAGGGGGGCGATGATGGCTACACCTTC. It is translated as CASSFQGGDDGYTF.

The CDR3 protein is CASLLSGANVLTF. Written as DNA, the CDR3 is TGTGCCAGCCTACTTTCTGGGGCCAACGTCCTGACTTTC. J is TRBJ2-6 and V is TRBV7-9; D call uncertain. Trimming took 8 bases from V and 1 from J, leaving 6 bases between them. This CDR3 region has 13 residues. Per the germline V gene, CDR1 is SEHNR and CDR2 is FQNEAQ (reference sequence).

The CDR3 here is CASVPQGTYEQYF. In DNA form, the CDR3 reads TGTGCCAGCGTCCCACAGGGTACCTACGAGCAGTACTTC. The chain has TRBV7-6 and TRBJ2-7; maybe TRBD1 (6 bases). V was shortened by 8 bases and J by 2 bases, with 13 bases between the two germline ends. Germline-derived CDR1 and CDR2 are SGHVS and FNYEAQ. This CDR3 region has 13 residues.

This chain links TRBV27 with TRBJ2-7, with TRBD2 matching 11 bases. The CDR3 length is 15 residues. The germline V gene has CDR1 MNHEY and CDR2 SMNVEV (reference sequence). V was pared by 5 bases and J by 3 bases, with 6 bases of the junction left unmatched. The CDR3 DNA reads as TGTGCCAGCAGTCCGAGACTAGCGGGACTCTACGAGCAGTACTTC. As protein: CASSPRLAGLYEQYF.

The J gene is TRBJ1-1, the V gene TRBV12-3 or TRBV12-4, with D tentatively TRBD1 (6 bases). V lost 6 bases, J lost 0 bases, and 17 bases lay in between. This CDR3 contains 16 residues. For the CDR3, the DNA is TGTGCCAGCAGGGACAGTCTCTTCACCATGAACACTGAAGCTTTCTTT. It encodes CASRDSLFTMNTEAFF.

V and J are TRBV5-6 and TRBJ1-1; 10 nucleotides align to TRBD1. Trimming cost V 0 bases and J 11 bases; bases outside gene matches: 10. This CDR3 is built from 15 residues. CDR1 is SGHDT and CDR2 is YYEEEE in the germline V gene. The CDR3 here is CASSLVGQGVRLAFF. The CDR3 bases are TGTGCCAGCAGCTTGGTAGGACAGGGGGTAAGATTGGCTTTCTTT.